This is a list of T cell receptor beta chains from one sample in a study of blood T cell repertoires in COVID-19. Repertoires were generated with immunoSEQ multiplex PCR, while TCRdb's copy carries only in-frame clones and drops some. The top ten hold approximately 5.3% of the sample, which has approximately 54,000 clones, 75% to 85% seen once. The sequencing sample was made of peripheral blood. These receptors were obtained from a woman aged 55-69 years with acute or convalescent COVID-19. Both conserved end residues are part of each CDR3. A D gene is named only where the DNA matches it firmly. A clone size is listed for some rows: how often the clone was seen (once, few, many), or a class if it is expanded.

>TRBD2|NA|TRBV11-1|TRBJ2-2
TGTGCCAGCAGCCTCAGGGGGACTAGCGGAACCGGGGAGCTGTTTTTT
CASSLRGTSGTGELFF
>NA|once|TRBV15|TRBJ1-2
TGTGCCACCAGCAGAGACAGGAACTATGGCTACACCTTC
CATSRDRNYGYTF
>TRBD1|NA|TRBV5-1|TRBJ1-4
TGCGCCAGCAGCGAAGCGACAGGGGGCGAAAAACTGTTTTTT
CASSEATGGEKLFF
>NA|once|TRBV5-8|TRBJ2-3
TGTGCCAGCAGCTCGTCAGGGGGGACCACAGATACGCAGTATTTT
CASSSSGGTTDTQYF
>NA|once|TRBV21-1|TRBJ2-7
TGTGCCAGCAGCAAGCTCCGGGGGACCTACGAGCAGTACTTC
CASSKLRGTYEQYF
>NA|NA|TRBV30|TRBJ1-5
TGTGCCTGGAGTGTAAGGGGTGGGCAGCCCCAGCATTTT
CAWSVRGGQPQHF
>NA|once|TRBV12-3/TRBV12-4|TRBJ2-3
TGTGCCAGCAGTTTCGGCCAGACTTATACGCAGTATTTT
CASSFGQTYTQYF
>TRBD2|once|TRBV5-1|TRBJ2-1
TGCGCCAGCAGCCTTATTATAGGTCTAGCGGACAATGAGCAGTTCTTC
CASSLIIGLADNEQFF
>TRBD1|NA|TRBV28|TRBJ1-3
TGTGCCAGCAGACCAGGGGGCGCGGACACCATATATTTT
CASRPGGADTIYF
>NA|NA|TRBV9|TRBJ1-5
TGTGCCAGCAGCGTAGAGGGGCTAAATGGTCAGCCCCAGCATTTT
CASSVEGLNGQPQHF
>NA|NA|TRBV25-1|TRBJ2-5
TGTGCCAGCAGTGGAACTCGAGGTTCTATGGAGACCCAGTACTTC
CASSGTRGSMETQYF
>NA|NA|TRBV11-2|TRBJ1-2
TGTGCCAGCAGCTTGTCGACAGGAGCCTATGGCTACACCTTC
CASSLSTGAYGYTF
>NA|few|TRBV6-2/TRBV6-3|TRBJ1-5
TGTGCCAGCAGTTACTCTGCGGGTTGGAGTTATCAGCCCCAGCATTTT
CASSYSAGWSYQPQHF
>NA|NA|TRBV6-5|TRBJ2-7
TGTGCCAGCAGTTGGGCCCAACTCCACGAGCAGTACTTC
CASSWAQLHEQYF
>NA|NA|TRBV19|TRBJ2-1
TGTGCCAGTAGTATGCCTCTCTGGACGAGGGAGAAGGACAATGAGCAGTTCTTC
CASSMPLWTREKDNEQFF
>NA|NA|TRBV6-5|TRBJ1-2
TGTGCCAGCAGTTACCGCGGAGGGTTGGTCTATGGCTACACCTTC
CASSYRGGLVYGYTF
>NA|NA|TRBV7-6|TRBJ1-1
TGTGCCAGCAGCTTAACCGGGGTTACTGAAGCTTTCTTT
CASSLTGVTEAFF
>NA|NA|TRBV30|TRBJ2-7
TGTGCCTGGGGCGGCCAGGGGCTTAGCGAGCAGTACTTC
CAWGGQGLSEQYF
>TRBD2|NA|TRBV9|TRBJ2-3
TGTGCCAGCAGCGCGGGCGGGGGGCCAGATACGCAGTATTTT
CASSAGGGPDTQYF
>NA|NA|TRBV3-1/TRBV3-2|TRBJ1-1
TGTGCCAGCAGCCATCCAGGCGCTGAAGCTTTCTTT
CASSHPGAEAFF
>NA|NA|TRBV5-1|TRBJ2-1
TGCGCCAGCAGCTTATTCGACTCCCGCGCCGATAATGAGCAGTTCTTC
CASSLFDSRADNEQFF
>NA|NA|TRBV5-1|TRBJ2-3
TGCGCCAGCAGCTCGCTTAGCGGGACAGGCACAGATACGCAGTATTTT
CASSSLSGTGTDTQYF
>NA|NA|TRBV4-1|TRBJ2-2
TGCGCCAGCAGCCAAGATAAGGGGATCACCGGGGAGCTGTTTTTT
CASSQDKGITGELFF
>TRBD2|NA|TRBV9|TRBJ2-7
TGTGCCAGCAGTCGAACTAGCGTCGACGAGCAGTACTTC
CASSRTSVDEQYF
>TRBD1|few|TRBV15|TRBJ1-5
TGTGCCACCGCCGCGGACAGGGCCTCCGGGCAGCCCCAGCATTTT
CATAADRASGQPQHF
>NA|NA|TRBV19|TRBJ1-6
TGTGCCAGTAGTATCCGAACCGGGACAAAAAATTCACCCCTCCACTTT
CASSIRTGTKNSPLHF
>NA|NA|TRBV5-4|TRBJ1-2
TGTGCCAGCAGCCCGGAGGGTGTCGGGGTTCATGGCTACACCTTC
CASSPEGVGVHGYTF
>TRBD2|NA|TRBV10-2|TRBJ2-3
TGCGCCAGCCGCTCGTGGGCCGTACGGGGTAGCGCGGGAGGCACAGATACGCAGTATTTT
CASRSWAVRGSAGGTDTQYF
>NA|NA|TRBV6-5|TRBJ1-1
TGTGCCAGCAGCCTGGGACACTCGAACACTGAAGCTTTCTTT
CASSLGHSNTEAFF
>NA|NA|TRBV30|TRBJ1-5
TGTGCCTGGAGTCGGGACTCTAATCAGCCCCAGCATTTT
CAWSRDSNQPQHF
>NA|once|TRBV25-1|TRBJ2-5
TGTGCCAGCAGTGAGAGGAGCTATCAAGAGACCCAGTACTTC
CASSERSYQETQYF
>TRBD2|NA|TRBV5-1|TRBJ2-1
TGCGCCAGCAGCTTTTATATGGGAGGGCCTATGAATGAGCAGTTCTTC
CASSFYMGGPMNEQFF
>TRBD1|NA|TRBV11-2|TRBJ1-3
TGTGCCAGCAGCTTAGCCCAGACAGGGTCATGGTACACCATATATTTT
CASSLAQTGSWYTIYF